This T cell receptor (beta chain) originates from a study of CD8 T cells in Susac syndrome. It was with random hexamers that about 0.45 to 1 ug RNA was reverse transcribed. TCRdb reprocessed the immunoSEQ multiplex PCR reads with MiXCR, giving one entry per CDR3 protein. The sample yields about 76,000 distinct CDR3 sequences, 90% to 95% seen once. Germline CDR1 and CDR2: PRHDT and FYEKMQ (reference sequence). CDR3 length: 16 amino acids. V lost 3 bases, J lost 5 bases, and 16 bases lay in between. The sequenced sample consisted of CD8+ T cells from PBMCs. The chain recombines TRBV13 with TRBJ2-2; D is perhaps TRBD2 (6 bases). This sequence originates from a human donor with multiple sclerosis. The CDR3 DNA reads TGTGCCAGCAGCTTCACCGGGACTGGCGAGACCGGGGAGCTGTTTTTT. Translated: CASSFTGTGETGELFF.